This T cell receptor (beta chain) was recorded in a study of cytomegalovirus exposure and HLA in healthy donors. 60 Vbeta and 13 Jbeta primers were used in PCR. Clones were read by immunoSEQ multiplex PCR, and TCRdb kept only the in-frame ones, dropping some. The table lists roughly 100,000 clones, more than 55% of them singletons. The V and J ends lost 3 bases and 9 bases, in that order; junction bases with no gene match: 9. CDR3 size: 15 residues. The V gene's germline CDR1 is SEHNR and CDR2 FQNEAQ (reference sequence). This sequence joins TRBV7-9 and TRBJ2-1; 9 bases align to TRBD2. The sequenced sample consisted of PBMCs. The TCR was taken from a woman aged 45-65 years in good health and CMV-seropositive. The CDR3 sequence: CASSFLALAGIEQFF. DNA for the CDR3: TGTGCCAGCAGCTTTCTTGCTCTAGCGGGGATTGAGCAGTTCTTC.